The next 8 T cell receptor beta chains were all read from a single sample in a study of blood T cell repertoires in COVID-19. Clones were sequenced by immunoSEQ multiplex PCR, and TCRdb holds only the in-frame ones, with some missing. The table lists fewer than 500,000 clones, around 87% of them singletons. Sequenced material: PBMCs or T cells enriched from blood (not recorded which). Receptor source: a man aged 25 to 45 who had recovered from COVID-19.

The chain links TRBV11-2 to TRBJ1-2; D remains ambiguous. CDR3 length: 15 amino acids. Trimming took off 10 bases at V and 2 bases at J, with 20 bases between the two ends. CDR1 and CDR2 (germline): SGHAT, FQNNGV. The CDR3 bases are TGTGCCACCCAAACCCCCTTTGGGAGGAACTATGGCTACACCTTC. It encodes CATQTPFGRNYGYTF. Full variable domain (missing parts from reference TRBV11-2 and TRBJ1-2): EAGVAQSPRYKIIEKRQSVAFWCNPISGHATLYWYQQILGQGPKLLIQFQNNGVVDDSQLPKDRFSAERLKGVDSTLKIQPAKLEDSAVYLCATQTPFGRNYGYTFGSGTRLTVV.

This sequence joins TRBV27 and TRBJ2-1, with D perhaps matching TRBD1 (6 bases). V was cut by 4 bases and J by 6 bases, with 13 bases left in between. The CDR3 extends over 14 amino acids. The germline V gene encodes CDR1 MNHEY and CDR2 SMNVEV (reference sequence). The CDR3 DNA follows: TGTGCCAGCAGTTCACTCGACAGGCGCAATGAGCAGTTCTTC. Translating it yields CASSSLDRRNEQFF.

About this clone: The sample has other DNA sequences that encode this CDR3 too. The V and J genes are TRBV9 and TRBJ2-7; the match to TRBD2 covers 7 bases. The ends lost 0 bases at V and 2 bases at J; junction bases unmatched: 2. Germline V gives CDR1 SGDLS, CDR2 YYNGEE. The CDR3 has 14 residues. CDR3 in amino acids: CASSVGGTTYEQYF. The CDR3 bases are TGTGCCAGCAGCGTAGGTGGGACTACCTACGAGCAGTACTTC.

The gene calls are TRBV7-2 and TRBJ2-7; a weak D match, TRBD2 (5 bases). The germline CDR1 and CDR2 sequences are SGHTA and FQGNSA. V was cut by 1 base and J by 4 bases, with 8 bases left in between. The CDR3 consists of 13 residues. In DNA, the CDR3 is TGTGCCAGCAGCTTAGATCCGGGGTACGAGCAGTACTTC. Amino acid sequence: CASSLDPGYEQYF.

The V call is TRBV24-1, the J call TRBJ1-5, with D possibly matching TRBD1 (6 bases). V lost 8 bases to trimming and J lost 6 bases, with 16 bases between them. CDR3 size: 14 residues. Germline CDR1 reads KGHDR; CDR2 reads SFDVKD. The CDR3 loop reads CATIIRGPSQPQHF. The CDR3 coding sequence is TGTGCCACCATTATCAGGGGCCCTTCTCAGCCCCAGCATTTT.

This clone appeared once. The genes are TRBV18 and TRBJ2-7, with 8 bases identical to TRBD2. Unmatched junction bases numbered 4, after V lost 3 bases and J lost 0 bases. This CDR3 comprises 15 residues. Per the germline V gene, CDR1 is KGHSH and CDR2 is LQKENI. The CDR3 bases are TGTGCCAGCTCACCGGCGGGGGGCGTCTCCTACGAGCAGTACTTC. Residues: CASSPAGGVSYEQYF.

The V gene is TRBV11-2, the J gene TRBJ1-2; 8 nucleotides match TRBD1. CDR1 is SGHAT, CDR2 FQNNGV, per germline. There are 15 residues in the CDR3. The V gene end was trimmed by 1 base and the J gene end by 6 bases; junction bases not matched to a gene: 7. The CDR3 sequence: CASSLAMDRADGYTF. CDR3 nucleotides: TGTGCCAGCAGCTTAGCGATGGACAGGGCCGATGGCTACACCTTC.

The chain joins TRBV9 to TRBJ1-2; D is uncertain. The CDR3 is 14 amino acids. Looked up from germline, CDR1 is SGDLS and CDR2 is YYNGEE. The germline V and J ends were trimmed by 6 bases and 0 bases, with 12 bases remaining between them. As DNA, the CDR3 is TGTGCCAGCACCGGCGGGGAGGCTAACTATGGCTACACCTTC. This codes for CASTGGEANYGYTF. The full variable domain, in which reference TRBV9 and TRBJ1-2 provide the parts outside the CDR3, is DSGVTQTPKHLITATGQRVTLRCSPRSGDLSVYWYQQSLDQGLQFLIQYYNGEERAKGNILERFSAQQFPDLHSELNLSSLELGDSALYFCASTGGEANYGYTFGSGTRLTVV.